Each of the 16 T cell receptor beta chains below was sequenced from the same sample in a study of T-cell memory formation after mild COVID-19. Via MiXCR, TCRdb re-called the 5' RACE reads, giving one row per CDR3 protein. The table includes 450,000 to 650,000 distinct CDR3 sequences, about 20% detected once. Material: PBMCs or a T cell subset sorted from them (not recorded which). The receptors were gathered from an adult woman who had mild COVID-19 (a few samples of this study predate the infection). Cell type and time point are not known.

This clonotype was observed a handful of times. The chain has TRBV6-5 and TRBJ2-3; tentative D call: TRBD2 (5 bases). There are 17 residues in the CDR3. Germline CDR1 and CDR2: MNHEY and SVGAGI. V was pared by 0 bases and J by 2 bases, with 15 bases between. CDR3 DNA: TGTGCCAGCAGTTACTCGTTGAGGGCGTCTAACACAGATACGCAGTATTTT. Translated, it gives CASSYSLRASNTDTQYF.

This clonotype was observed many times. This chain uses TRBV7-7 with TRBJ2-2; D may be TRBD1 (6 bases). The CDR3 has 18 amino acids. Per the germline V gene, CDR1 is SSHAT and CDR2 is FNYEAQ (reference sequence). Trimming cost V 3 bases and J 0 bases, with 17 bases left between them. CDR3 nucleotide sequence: TGTGCCAGCAGCTTTACCTATGGGACAAACGCGAACACCGGGGAGCTGTTTTTT. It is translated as CASSFTYGTNANTGELFF.

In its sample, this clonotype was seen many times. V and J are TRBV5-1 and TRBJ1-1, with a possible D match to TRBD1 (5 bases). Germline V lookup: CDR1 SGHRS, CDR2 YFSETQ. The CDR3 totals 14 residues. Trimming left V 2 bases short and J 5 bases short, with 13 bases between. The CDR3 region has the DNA TGCGCCAGCAGCTTAACCGGGACGGGAACTGAAGCTTTCTTT. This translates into CASSLTGTGTEAFF.

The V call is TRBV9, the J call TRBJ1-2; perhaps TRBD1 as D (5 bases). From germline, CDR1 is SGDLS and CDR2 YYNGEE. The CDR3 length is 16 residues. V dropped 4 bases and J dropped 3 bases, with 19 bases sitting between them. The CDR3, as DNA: TGTGCCAGCAGCAACGCCGTCCAGGGAGGCTACTATGGCTACACCTTC. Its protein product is CASSNAVQGGYYGYTF.

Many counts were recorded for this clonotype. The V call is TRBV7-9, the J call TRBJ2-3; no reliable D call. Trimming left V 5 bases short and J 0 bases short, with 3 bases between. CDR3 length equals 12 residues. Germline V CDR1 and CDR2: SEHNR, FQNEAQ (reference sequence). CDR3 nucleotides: TGTGCCAGCAGCCAAAGCACAGATACGCAGTATTTT. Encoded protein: CASSQSTDTQYF.

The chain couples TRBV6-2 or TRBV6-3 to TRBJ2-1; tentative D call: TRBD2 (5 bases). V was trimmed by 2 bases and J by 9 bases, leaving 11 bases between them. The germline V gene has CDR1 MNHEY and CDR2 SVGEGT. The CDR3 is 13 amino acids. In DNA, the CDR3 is TGTGCCAGCAGTTACCTCTCCGCGGGTGAGCAGTTCTTC. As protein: CASSYLSAGEQFF.

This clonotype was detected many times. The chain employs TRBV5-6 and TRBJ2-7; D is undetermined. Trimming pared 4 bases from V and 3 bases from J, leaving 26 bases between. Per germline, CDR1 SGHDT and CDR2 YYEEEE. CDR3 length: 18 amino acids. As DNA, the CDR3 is TGTGCCAGCAGCGGCGGACGATCGGCAGGCCCTCAATACTACGAGCAGTACTTC. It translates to CASSGGRSAGPQYYEQYF.

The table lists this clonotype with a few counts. The CDR3 region has the DNA TGTGCCAGCTCCCGCAGTTTTGACGGCGGGGATACGCAGTATTTT. Translated: CASSRSFDGGDTQYF. The gene calls are TRBV18 and TRBJ2-3; D might be TRBD2 (5 bases). Looked up from germline, CDR1 is KGHSH and CDR2 is LQKENI. Trimming left V 6 bases short and J 6 bases short, with 19 bases between. The CDR3 loop spans 15 amino acids.

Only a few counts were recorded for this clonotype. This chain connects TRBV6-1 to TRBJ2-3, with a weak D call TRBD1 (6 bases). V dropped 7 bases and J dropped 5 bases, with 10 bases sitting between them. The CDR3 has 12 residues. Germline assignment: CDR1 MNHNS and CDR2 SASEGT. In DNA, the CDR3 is TGTGCCAGCAACAGGGCCATAGATACGCAGTATTTT. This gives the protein CASNRAIDTQYF.

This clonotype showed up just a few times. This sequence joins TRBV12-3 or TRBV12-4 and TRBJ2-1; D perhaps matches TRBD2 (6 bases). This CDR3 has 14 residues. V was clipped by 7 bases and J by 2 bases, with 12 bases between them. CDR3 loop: CASTAGTPYNEQFF. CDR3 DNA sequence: TGTGCCAGCACCGCTGGGACTCCCTACAATGAGCAGTTCTTC.

CDR3 DNA sequence: TGCGCCAGCAGCTTAGGCGACGGGAATGAGCAGTTCTTC. It codes for CASSLGDGNEQFF. The rearrangement links TRBV5-1 to TRBJ2-1; D not certain. CDR3 size: 13 residues. Trimming cost V 2 bases and J 7 bases, with 10 bases left between them. CDR1 and CDR2 from the germline V gene are SGHRS and YFSETQ.

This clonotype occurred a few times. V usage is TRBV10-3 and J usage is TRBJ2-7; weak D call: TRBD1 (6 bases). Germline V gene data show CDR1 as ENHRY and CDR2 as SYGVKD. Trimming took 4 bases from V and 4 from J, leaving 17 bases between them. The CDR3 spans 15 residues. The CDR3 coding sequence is TGTGCCATCAGTGCGACCAGGGGCGACGGGTACGAGCAGTACTTC. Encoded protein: CAISATRGDGYEQYF.

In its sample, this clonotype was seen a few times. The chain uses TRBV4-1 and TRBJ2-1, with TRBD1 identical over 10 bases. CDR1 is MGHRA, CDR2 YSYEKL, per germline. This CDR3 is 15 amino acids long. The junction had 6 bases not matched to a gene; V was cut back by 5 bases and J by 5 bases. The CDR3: CASSGTGEGNNEQFF. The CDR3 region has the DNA TGCGCCAGCAGCGGGACAGGGGAGGGAAACAATGAGCAGTTCTTC.

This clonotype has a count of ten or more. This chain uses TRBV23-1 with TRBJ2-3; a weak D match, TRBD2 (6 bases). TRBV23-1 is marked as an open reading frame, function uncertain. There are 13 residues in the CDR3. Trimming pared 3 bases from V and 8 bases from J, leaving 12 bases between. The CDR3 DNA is TGCGCCAGCAGTCAGTCGGGACTCTTTACGCAGTATTTT. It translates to CASSQSGLFTQYF.

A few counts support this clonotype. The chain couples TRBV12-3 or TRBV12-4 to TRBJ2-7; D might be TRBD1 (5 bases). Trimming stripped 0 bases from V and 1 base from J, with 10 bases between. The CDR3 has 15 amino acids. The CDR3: CASSLAGKGSYEQYF. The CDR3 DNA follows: TGTGCCAGCAGTTTAGCTGGCAAGGGGTCCTACGAGCAGTACTTC.

DNA for the CDR3: TGTGCCAGCAGCTCGGGACGCGGTGGCTACACCTTC. This gives the protein CASSSGRGGYTF. The chain combines TRBV7-9 with TRBJ1-2; D might be TRBD1 (5 bases). V lost 4 bases, J lost 7 bases, and 10 bases lay in between. The length of the CDR3 is 12 residues. CDR1 is SEHNR and CDR2 is FQNEAQ in the germline V gene (reference sequence).